The clone carrying this TCR beta chain is medium-sized. Germline CDR1 reads SNHLY; CDR2 reads FYNNEI. The ends were cut back, 5 bases at V and 4 bases at J, with 15 bases in the middle. The CDR3 is 15 amino acids. This record belongs to a study of HIV-infected patients and healthy controls. cDNA was made from around 0.5 ug RNA using alpha and beta constant primers. Each of the alpha and beta chains got its own library through chain-specific third strand synthesis with indices. MiXCR, run by TCRdb on the 5' RACE reads, gives a single entry per CDR3 protein. The table includes 6,000 or so distinct CDR3 sequences, roughly a quarter detected once. The repertoire came from unfractionated whole blood and reflected all unsorted peripheral T cells.

The V and J genes are TRBV2 and TRBJ2-1, with a possible D match to TRBD1 (6 bases). The source of this sequence is an adult with HIV infection. This sample comprised blood, obtained before antiretroviral therapy. CDR3 nucleotide sequence: TGTGCCAGCAGTATCCAGGGCACAGGGTACAATGAGCAGTTCTTC. This sequence encodes CASSIQGTGYNEQFF. Complete variable domain (other parts from reference TRBV2 and TRBJ2-1): EPEVTQTPSHQVTQMGQEVILRCVPISNHLYFYWYRQILGQKVEFLVSFYNNEISEKSEIFDDQFSVERPDGSNFTLKIRSTKLEDSAMYFCASSIQGTGYNEQFFGPGTRLTVL.